The T cell receptor (beta chain) described here comes from a study of cytomegalovirus exposure and HLA in healthy donors. This clone has just one count. The limits of the CDR3 on the DNA are not certain, so only TCRdb's listed CDR3 is given. The CDR3 spans 16 residues, counting both ends. Germline V gene data show CDR1 as MNHEY and CDR2 as SMNVEV (reference sequence). The PCR made use of 60 Vbeta and 13 Jbeta primers. Libraries were prepared by immunoSEQ multiplex PCR; TCRdb keeps only in-frame clonotypes and omits some of them. The sample has 80,000 or so clones; 60% to 70% are singletons. The chain employs TRBV27 and TRBJ1-2; TRBD1 reflects the table's D call only, with no check against the DNA. This sequence was found in a man under 40 in good health and CMV-seropositive. Sequencing was performed on PBMCs. The CDR3 reads CASSFLAGGIKYGYTF.